The T cell receptor (beta chain) under discussion was sequenced for a study of cytotoxic CD8 clonotypes in ibrutinib-treated CLL. At the level of the study: Partial responses totalled around 25 and complete responses 2; after median approximately 6 years, approximately 15 remained remitted and about twelve progressed. On average, about 92,000 productive rearrangements and 200,000 to 300,000 productive templates per sample.

The protocol was immunoSEQ multiplex PCR, while the TCRdb copy is restricted to in-frame clones and leaves out a portion. There are hundreds of thousands of clones in the sample; about four fifths occur only once, and roughly an eighth lies in the top ten. With regard to this clone: This same CDR3 is encoded by further DNA sequences in the sample.

This TCR derives from a human donor with chronic lymphocytic leukemia. This material consisted of PBMCs, taken after 12 months of ibrutinib treatment.

The CDR3 DNA is TGTGCCAGCAGCTTTTGGCGGGGGGCCTACGAGCAGTACTTC. Amino acid sequence: CASSFWRGAYEQYF. The chain uses TRBV11-2 and TRBJ2-7; 8 nucleotides match TRBD2. This CDR3 region has 14 residues. Germline V gives CDR1 SGHAT, CDR2 FQNNGV. The ends lost 3 bases at V and 2 bases at J; junction bases unmatched: 3. The whole variable domain, remainder taken from reference TRBV11-2 and TRBJ2-7, is EAGVAQSPRYKIIEKRQSVAFWCNPISGHATLYWYQQILGQGPKLLIQFQNNGVVDDSQLPKDRFSAERLKGVDSTLKIQPAKLEDSAVYLCASSFWRGAYEQYFGPGTRLTVT.